This T cell receptor beta chain is from a study of blood T cell repertoires in COVID-19 (dated by TCRdb to 2018 to 2020). Study-wide context: Samples from collaborators originated in the United States, Italy and Spain and spanned both the acute and convalescent phases of COVID-19. The prospective study material was composed of cDNA or gDNA derived from T cells, B-cell-depleted T cells, or PBMCs. Subjects who had been exposed to COVID-19, were actively infected with it, or had recovered from it provided the deeply sampled blood TCRbeta repertoires that made up the dataset. The repertoires were released in a freely available public database meant as a resource for research on the immune response to SARS-CoV-2. The samples were drawn from two sources: the first 160 participants of the ongoing ImmuneRACE study, and 1,000 to 1,500 subjects contributed by 6 global collaborators. Nearly every sample came with metadata listing a de-identified subject ID, COVID-19 status, age in years and sex. Where available, HLA class I and class II types were obtained from metadata supplied by the sample provider rather than from assay-based typing.

The collaborating institutions used their own protocols to collect whole blood in K2EDTA tubes. For TCRbeta analysis, collaborator samples were shipped as frozen whole blood, as isolated PBMCs, or as DNA extracted from either sample type. Turning to this clone: There is no known antigen for this receptor. No much larger clone exists at a distance of one base, and base qualities are not known.

TCRbeta CDR3 regions were amplified from genomic DNA by means of the immunoSEQ Assay, a bias-controlled multiplex PCR. The study's processing was this. Nucleated cell counts per sample were estimated from amplification of reference gene primers within the assay. To quantify the absolute abundance of each unique TCRbeta CDR3 rearrangement, sequence reads were collapsed and filtered. For each sample, productive Simpson clonality was calculated as the square root of Simpson's diversity index across productive rearrangements. Held by TCRdb, this immuneACCESS table contains in-frame sequences only and omits some clones. Under half of the omission traces to an unresolved V gene where checked; the cause of the rest is unknown. The V and J calls and clone size come from that table; D and trimming were worked out from the DNA. Counted in this sample were roughly 290,000 clones; about 88% of them appeared once. The ten largest clones represent approximately 12% of the sample.

The investigation overall reported the following: Clinical and demographic metadata were provided uncurated, with the amount varying by source and participant.

The CDR3, cysteine through phenylalanine, is 16 amino acids long. Of all the DNA, just the CDR3 is kept, 48 bases in frame from base 1. In the germline V gene (reference sequence), CDR1 corresponds to LNHDA and CDR2 to SQIVND. Trimmed from V: 3 bases; trimmed from J: 5 bases; junction bases lacking a gene match: 6. The rearrangement combines TRBV19 with TRBJ1-6, with TRBD1 identical over 8 junction bases. This clonotype originated in a woman aged 55-69 years with acute or convalescent COVID-19. Sequencing was carried out using peripheral blood. The sequenced DNA: TGTGCCAGTAGTATCCGGTCGACAGGGGATAATTCACCCCTCCACTTT. Translated, it reads CASSIRSTGDNSPLHF. Full variable domain (CDR3 extended with the reference TRBV19 and TRBJ1-6 proteins): DGGITQSPKYLFRKEGQNVTLSCEQNLNHDAMYWYRQDPGQGLRLIYYSQIVNDFQKGDIAEGYSVSREKKESFPLTVTSAQKNPTAFYLCASSIRSTGDNSPLHFGNGTRLTVT.